These 27 T cell receptor beta chains came from one sample sequenced in a study of blood T cells in healthy people across ages. A second roughly 6 to 11 cycle PCR used barcoded and J-beta primers. TCRdb independently ran MiXCR on the 5' RACE reads; one entry per CDR3 protein. The sample records hundreds of thousands of distinct CDR3 sequences, approximately 60% being singletons. The sample comprised blood. The receptors shown here come from a man between 35 and 55 years old in good health.

The chain links TRBV5-1 to TRBJ2-3; 7 bases match TRBD1. The junction had 21 bases not matched to a gene; V was cut back by 3 bases and J by 14 bases. The CDR3 runs to 16 residues. CDR1 and CDR2 from the germline V gene are SGHRS and YFSETQ. CDR3 in amino acids: CASSSGELTGVGYAYF. CDR3 bases: TGCGCCAGCAGCTCCGGAGAGCTTACAGGGGTCGGATACGCGTATTTT.

This clonotype showed up just a few times. This chain connects TRBV4-3 to TRBJ1-2; no clear D gene. Germline V gene lookup returns CDR1 LGHNA and CDR2 YSLEER. V dropped 0 bases and J dropped 0 bases, with 5 bases sitting between them. This CDR3 contains 14 residues. The CDR3 region is CASSQDLANYGYTF. The CDR3 DNA reads TGCGCCAGCAGCCAAGATTTGGCTAACTATGGCTACACCTTC.

V gene TRBV6-5 combines with J gene TRBJ2-7, with D possibly TRBD2 on 6 matching bases. The CDR3 is 14 residues long. The germline V and J ends were trimmed by 2 bases and 0 bases, with 8 bases remaining between them. CDR1 and CDR2 (germline): MNHEY, SVGAGI. The CDR3 sequence: CASSYVGGSYEQYF. CDR3 nucleotides: TGTGCCAGCAGTTACGTGGGGGGCTCCTACGAGCAGTACTTC.

V gene TRBV29-1 combines with J gene TRBJ2-3, with D tentatively TRBD1 or TRBD2 (6 bases each). This CDR3 is built from 16 residues. V was trimmed by 2 bases and J by 3 bases, leaving 18 bases between them. Germline loops: CDR1 SQVTM, CDR2 ANQGSEA. CDR3 DNA: TGCAGCGTTGAAAGGTTGAGGGGGGAGGTGACAGATACGCAGTATTTT. It is translated as CSVERLRGEVTDTQYF.

This clonotype occurred once. The rearrangement joins TRBV20-1 to TRBJ2-1; 10 bases are shared with TRBD2. The CDR3 spans 18 residues. With 0 bases clipped from V and 0 bases from J, the junction kept 8 bases outside the gene matches. Germline CDR1 reads DFQATT; CDR2 reads SNEGSKA (reference sequence). This CDR3 is CSARDPGTSVHSYNEQFF. The CDR3 bases are TGCAGTGCTAGAGATCCTGGGACTAGCGTCCACTCCTACAATGAGCAGTTCTTC.

The J gene is TRBJ1-4, the V gene TRBV28; a possible D gene is TRBD1 (5 bases). Trimming took 3 bases from V and 0 from J, leaving 20 bases between them. The CDR3 has 19 amino acids. Germline CDR1 is MDHEN and CDR2 is SYDVKM. CDR3 amino acids: CASSLGGLYNPATNEKLFF. The DNA for the CDR3 is TGTGCCAGCAGTTTGGGGGGACTTTACAACCCTGCAACTAATGAAAAACTGTTTTTT.

This chain joins TRBV21-1 and TRBJ2-7. TRBV21-1 is a recognized pseudogene. CDR3 length: 16 residues. The CDR3 DNA is TGTGCCAGCAGCAAAGGAGGCAGGCGAGACTCCTACGAGCAGTACTTC. Protein product: CASSKGGRRDSYEQYF.

The CDR3, as DNA: TGTGCCACCAGTTACAGGACTAGCCGGGAGACCCAGTACTTC. This sequence encodes CATSYRTSRETQYF. This chain connects TRBV15 to TRBJ2-5; 8 bases map to TRBD2. Germline V CDR1 and CDR2: LNHNV, YYDKDF (reference sequence). The CDR3 has 14 amino acids. V trimming: 6 bases; J trimming: 5 bases; junction bases outside the gene matches: 8.

This sequence joins TRBV7-2 and TRBJ2-1; D unresolved. The V end lost 5 bases, the J end lost 7 bases, and 12 bases lay between the germline ends. There are 13 residues in the CDR3. The germline V gene encodes CDR1 SGHTA and CDR2 FQGNSA. DNA of the CDR3: TGTGCCAGCAGCCCAACGCGGCAGAATGAGCAGTTCTTC. Encoded protein: CASSPTRQNEQFF. The complete variable domain, with remaining parts taken from reference TRBV7-2 and TRBJ2-1, reads GAGVSQSPSNKVTEKGKDVELRCDPISGHTALYWYRQSLGQGLEFLIYFQGNSAPDKSGLPSDRFSAERTGGSVSTLTIQRTQQEDSAVYLCASSPTRQNEQFFGPGTRLTVL.

This clonotype was seen a handful of times. The chain has TRBV20-1 and TRBJ2-7, with 9 positions matching TRBD1. J was trimmed by 6 bases and V by 6 bases; bases with no gene match: 12. The germline V gene encodes CDR1 DFQATT and CDR2 SNEGSKA (reference sequence). The CDR3 loop spans 14 amino acids. The CDR3 DNA reads TGCAGTGCCCCTGACAGGGGGTGGGATGGCGAGCAGTACTTC. Protein product: CSAPDRGWDGEQYF.

V is TRBV14 and J is TRBJ2-3; 7 bases line up with TRBD2. Germline loops: CDR1 SGHDN, CDR2 FVKESK. V gave up 1 base and J gave up 4 bases; unmatched junction bases: 5. The CDR3 has 15 amino acids. In nucleotides, the CDR3 is TGTGCCAGCAGCCAAGCGGGGGGTTGGGCAGATACGCAGTATTTT. Amino acid sequence: CASSQAGGWADTQYF.

As concerns this clonotype: The conserved final phenylalanine or tryptophan is absent from the CDR3, which likely points to a read error. The rearrangement links TRBV20-1 to TRBJ2-7; TRBD1 aligns across 7 bases. Germline V gene lookup returns CDR1 DFQATT and CDR2 SNEGSKA (reference sequence). V was clipped by 4 bases and J by 2 bases; unmatched bases: 8. This CDR3 is 14 amino acids long. The CDR3 loop is CSAKGTVNTYEQYL. The CDR3 DNA reads as TGCAGTGCTAAAGGGACAGTTAACACCTACGAGCAGTACTTA.

The chain uses TRBV5-1 and TRBJ1-4; D might be TRBD1 (5 bases). V shed 0 bases and J shed 6 bases, with 12 bases lying between them. The germline V gene encodes CDR1 SGHRS and CDR2 YFSETQ. The CDR3 covers 15 residues. CDR3 sequence (DNA): TGCGCCAGCAGCTTGGAGGCCGGGGCGGATGAAAAACTGTTTTTT. The encoded protein is CASSLEAGADEKLFF.

This clonotype was counted many times. The rearrangement links TRBV4-3 to TRBJ2-4; unclear D gene. This CDR3 has 15 residues. Germline assignment: CDR1 LGHNA and CDR2 YSLEER. V lost 0 bases and J 8 bases, leaving 14 bases between the germline ends. In nucleotides, the CDR3 is TGCGCCAGCAGCCAAGATAATCGGAATATGGACATTCAGTACTTC. Translated, it gives CASSQDNRNMDIQYF.

The chain couples TRBV4-1 to TRBJ2-3; tentative D call: TRBD2 (6 bases). Looked up from germline, CDR1 is MGHRA and CDR2 is YSYEKL. The V and J ends lost 4 bases and 2 bases respectively, with 19 bases between them. The CDR3 is 17 residues long. The CDR3 sequence is CASSREATRLLTDTQYF. CDR3 sequence (DNA): TGCGCCAGCAGCCGGGAGGCGACTAGACTTCTCACAGATACGCAGTATTTT.

The chain joins TRBV6-1 to TRBJ2-1; the D gene could be TRBD1 or TRBD2 (5 bases each). The length of the CDR3 is 18 residues. The germline gives CDR1 MNHNS, CDR2 SASEGT. Deletions cut 6 bases from V and 0 bases from J, with 21 bases between. The CDR3, as DNA: TGTGCCAGCAGCCACCTGGGTCCGGGGCCCCCCTCCTACAATGAGCAGTTCTTC. Its protein is CASSHLGPGPPSYNEQFF.

V is TRBV9 and J is TRBJ2-3, with 7 bases aligning to TRBD2. J was trimmed by 1 base and V by 3 bases; bases with no gene match: 5. The germline gives CDR1 SGDLS, CDR2 YYNGEE. CDR3 length: 15 residues. The CDR3 region has the DNA TGTGCCAGCAGCGCCACGGGAGGCGGCACAGATACGCAGTATTTT. Translated, it gives CASSATGGGTDTQYF. Full variable domain (rest looked up from reference TRBV9 and TRBJ2-3): DSGVTQTPKHLITATGQRVTLRCSPRSGDLSVYWYQQSLDQGLQFLIQYYNGEERAKGNILERFSAQQFPDLHSELNLSSLELGDSALYFCASSATGGGTDTQYFGPGTRLTVL.

The chain carries TRBV13 and TRBJ2-3; TRBD2 agrees at 10 bases. This CDR3 has 16 amino acids. V shed 5 bases and J 5 bases; nucleotides not matched to a gene: 10. Germline V gene sequence: CDR1 PRHDT, CDR2 FYEKMQ (reference sequence). CDR3 region: CASSLGLAAVGDTQYF. CDR3 nucleotides: TGTGCCAGCAGCCTCGGACTAGCGGCAGTTGGAGATACGCAGTATTTT.

V and J are TRBV9 and TRBJ2-6, with TRBD1 matching 9 bases. V trimming: 0 bases; J trimming: 0 bases; junction bases outside the gene matches: 10. The CDR3 is made up of 20 amino acids. Germline V lookup: CDR1 SGDLS, CDR2 YYNGEE. Here the CDR3 reads CASSVGGTGGESSGANVLTF. The CDR3 nucleotides are TGTGCCAGCAGCGTAGGCGGCACAGGGGGCGAAAGCTCTGGGGCCAACGTCCTGACTTTC.

The CDR3 here is CSSHMGGEQYF. The CDR3 DNA reads as TGCAGCTCTCATATGGGTGGCGAGCAGTACTTC. The V and J genes are TRBV20-1 and TRBJ2-7; no clear D gene. Germline V gene lookup returns CDR1 DFQATT and CDR2 SNEGSKA (reference sequence). The CDR3 has 11 residues.

The CDR3 DNA follows: TGTGCCAGCAGGAAAGACCAGCGGGGGGGCTACGAGCAGTACTTC. Its translation: CASRKDQRGGYEQYF. The V call is TRBV21-1, the J call TRBJ2-7; the table's D call of TRBD2 was not tested on the DNA. TRBV21-1 is a pseudogene locus. The length of the CDR3 is 15 residues.

This clonotype was detected a few times. The CDR3 nucleotides read TGTGCCAGCAGACCCCGACAGGGGAGAACCTACGAGCAGTACTTC. Protein: CASRPRQGRTYEQYF. The rearrangement uses TRBV6-2 or TRBV6-3 and TRBJ2-7; TRBD1 matches 8 bases. The CDR3 is 15 amino acids. In germline, CDR1 is MNHEY, CDR2 SVGEGT. The ends lost 6 bases at V and 2 bases at J; junction bases unmatched: 9.

This chain uses TRBV7-3 with TRBJ2-3; no reliable D call. V shed 4 bases and J shed 4 bases, with 9 bases lying between them. Germline CDR1 SGHTA, CDR2 FQGTGA. The CDR3 sequence is 13 residues long. The CDR3 protein is CASSSPNADTQYF. The CDR3 DNA sequence: TGTGCCAGCAGCTCCCCTAACGCAGATACGCAGTATTTT.

The chain combines TRBV7-9 with TRBJ1-1, with 7 bases fitting TRBD1. Trimming took 3 bases from V and 2 from J; bases not matched to a gene: 9. CDR1 and CDR2 (germline): SEHNR, FQNEAQ (reference sequence). The CDR3 runs 16 residues. In DNA, the CDR3 is TGTGCCAGCAGCTTCTTGGCGGGACAGCCCAACACTGAAGCTTTCTTT. Encoded protein: CASSFLAGQPNTEAFF.

This rearrangement joins TRBV9 to TRBJ2-6; TRBD1 is a possible D gene (5 bases). The CDR3 has 16 residues. V lost 3 bases to trimming and J lost 0 bases, with 10 bases between them. Germline V CDR1 and CDR2: SGDLS, YYNGEE. The CDR3 DNA sequence: TGTGCCAGCAGCGCCGACAGCTTCTCTGGGGCCAACGTCCTGACTTTC. Amino acids: CASSADSFSGANVLTF.

V and J are TRBV9 and TRBJ2-5; D not resolved. The germline gives CDR1 SGDLS, CDR2 YYNGEE. Trimming stripped 1 base from V and 5 bases from J, with 12 bases between. The CDR3 has 14 residues. The CDR3 here is CASSVRPQYETQYF. In nucleotides, the CDR3 is TGTGCCAGCAGCGTACGGCCTCAGTATGAGACCCAGTACTTC.

There are a few counts of this clonotype. The chain recombines TRBV27 with TRBJ2-7, with no clear D. Trimming took off 6 bases at V and 0 bases at J, with 18 bases between the two ends. The CDR3 is 16 amino acids. Germline-derived CDR1 and CDR2 are MNHEY and SMNVEV (reference sequence). The CDR3 loop reads CASSARPQLASYEQYF. The DNA of the CDR3 is TGTGCCAGCAGCGCAAGGCCCCAACTGGCCTCCTACGAGCAGTACTTC.